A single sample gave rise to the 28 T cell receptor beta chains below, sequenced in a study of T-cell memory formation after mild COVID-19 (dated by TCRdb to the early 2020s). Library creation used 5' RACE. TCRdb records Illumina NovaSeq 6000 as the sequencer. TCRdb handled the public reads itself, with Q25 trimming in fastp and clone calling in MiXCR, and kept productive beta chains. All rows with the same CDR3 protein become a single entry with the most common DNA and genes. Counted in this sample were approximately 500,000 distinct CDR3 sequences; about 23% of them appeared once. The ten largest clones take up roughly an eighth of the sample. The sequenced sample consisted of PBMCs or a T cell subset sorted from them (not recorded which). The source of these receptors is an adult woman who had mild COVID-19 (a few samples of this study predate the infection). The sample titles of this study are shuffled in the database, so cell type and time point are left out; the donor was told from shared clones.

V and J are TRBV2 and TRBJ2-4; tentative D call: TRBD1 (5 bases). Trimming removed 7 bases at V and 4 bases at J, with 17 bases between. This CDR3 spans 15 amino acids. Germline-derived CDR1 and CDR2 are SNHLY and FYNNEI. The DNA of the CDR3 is TGTGCCAGCAACCAGGGAAGTGTAGTGAAAAACATTCAGTACTTC. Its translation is CASNQGSVVKNIQYF.

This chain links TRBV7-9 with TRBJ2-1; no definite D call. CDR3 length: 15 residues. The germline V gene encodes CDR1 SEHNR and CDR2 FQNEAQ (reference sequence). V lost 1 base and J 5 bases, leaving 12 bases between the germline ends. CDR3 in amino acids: CASSLVLGPNNEQFF. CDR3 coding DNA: TGTGCCAGCAGCTTAGTTTTAGGACCAAACAATGAGCAGTTCTTC.

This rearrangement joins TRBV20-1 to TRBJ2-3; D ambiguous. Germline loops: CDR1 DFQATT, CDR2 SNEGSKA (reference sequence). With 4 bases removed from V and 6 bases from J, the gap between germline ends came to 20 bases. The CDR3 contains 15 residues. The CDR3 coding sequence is TGCAGTGCTACGATCCGGCGGCCTACTCACGATACGCAGTATTTT. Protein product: CSATIRRPTHDTQYF.

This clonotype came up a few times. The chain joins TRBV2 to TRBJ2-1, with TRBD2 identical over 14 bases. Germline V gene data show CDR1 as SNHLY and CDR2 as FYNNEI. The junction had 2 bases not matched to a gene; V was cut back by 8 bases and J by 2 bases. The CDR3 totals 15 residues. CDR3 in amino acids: CASWGLAGAYNEQFF. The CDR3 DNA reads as TGTGCCAGCTGGGGACTAGCGGGAGCCTACAATGAGCAGTTCTTC.

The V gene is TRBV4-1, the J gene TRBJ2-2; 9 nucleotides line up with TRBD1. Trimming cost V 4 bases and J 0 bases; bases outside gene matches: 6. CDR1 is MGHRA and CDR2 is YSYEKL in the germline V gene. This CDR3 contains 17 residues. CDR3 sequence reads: CASSPMGQGSNTGELFF. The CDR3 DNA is TGCGCCAGCAGCCCTATGGGACAGGGTTCGAACACCGGGGAGCTGTTTTTT.

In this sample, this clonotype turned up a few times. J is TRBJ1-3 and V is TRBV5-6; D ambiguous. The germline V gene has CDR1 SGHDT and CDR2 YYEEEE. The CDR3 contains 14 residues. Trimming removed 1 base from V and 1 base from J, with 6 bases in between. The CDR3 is CASSLTPSGNTIYF. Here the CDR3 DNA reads TGTGCCAGCAGCTTGACACCGTCTGGAAACACCATATATTTT.

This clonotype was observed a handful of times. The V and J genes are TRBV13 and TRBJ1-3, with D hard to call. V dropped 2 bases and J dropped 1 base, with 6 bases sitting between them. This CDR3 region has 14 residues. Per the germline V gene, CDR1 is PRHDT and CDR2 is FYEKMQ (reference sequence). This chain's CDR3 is CASSLSRSGNTIYF. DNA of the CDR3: TGTGCCAGCAGCTTAAGTCGTTCTGGAAACACCATATATTTT.

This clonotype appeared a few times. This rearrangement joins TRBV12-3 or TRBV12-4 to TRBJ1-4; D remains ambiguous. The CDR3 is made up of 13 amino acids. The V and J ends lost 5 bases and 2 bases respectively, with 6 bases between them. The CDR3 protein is CASSVTTNEKLFF. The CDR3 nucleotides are TGTGCCAGCAGTGTGACCACTAATGAAAAACTGTTTTTT.

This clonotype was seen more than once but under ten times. CDR3 protein: CASSWGGELFF. As DNA, the CDR3 is TGTGCCAGCAGTTGGGGGGGGGAGCTGTTTTTT. V usage is TRBV27 and J usage is TRBJ2-2; perhaps D is TRBD1 or TRBD2 (5 bases each). CDR3 length: 11 amino acids. The V and J ends lost 4 bases and 8 bases respectively, with 5 bases between them. Germline lookup yields CDR1 MNHEY and CDR2 SMNVEV (reference sequence).

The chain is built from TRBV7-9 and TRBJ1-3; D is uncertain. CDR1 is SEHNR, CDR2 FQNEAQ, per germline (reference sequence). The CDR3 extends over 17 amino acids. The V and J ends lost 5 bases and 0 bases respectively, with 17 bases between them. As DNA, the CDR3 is TGTGCCAGCAGCCCGGAAACACATCGGGACTCTGGAAACACCATATATTTT. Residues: CASSPETHRDSGNTIYF. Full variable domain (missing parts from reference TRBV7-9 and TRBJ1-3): DTGVSQNPRHKITKRGQNVTFRCDPISEHNRLYWYRQTLGQGPEFLTYFQNEAQLEKSRLLSDRFSAERPKGSFSTLEIQRTEQGDSAMYLCASSPETHRDSGNTIYFGEGSWLTVV.

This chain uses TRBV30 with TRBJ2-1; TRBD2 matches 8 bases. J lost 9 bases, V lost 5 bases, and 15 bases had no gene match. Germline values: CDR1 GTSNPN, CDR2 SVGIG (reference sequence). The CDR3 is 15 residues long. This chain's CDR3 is CAWATGLVMWGEQFF. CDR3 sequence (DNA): TGTGCCTGGGCCACGGGACTAGTCATGTGGGGTGAGCAGTTCTTC.

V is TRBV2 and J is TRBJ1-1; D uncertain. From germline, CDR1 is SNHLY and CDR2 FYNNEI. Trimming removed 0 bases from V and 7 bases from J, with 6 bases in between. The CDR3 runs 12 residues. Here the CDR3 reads CASSEAAVEAFF. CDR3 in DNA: TGTGCCAGCAGTGAAGCTGCGGTTGAAGCTTTCTTT.

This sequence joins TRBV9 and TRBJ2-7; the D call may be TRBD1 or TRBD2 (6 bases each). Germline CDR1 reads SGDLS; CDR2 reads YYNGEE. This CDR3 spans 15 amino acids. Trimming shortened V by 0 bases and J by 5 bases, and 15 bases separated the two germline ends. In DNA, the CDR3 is TGTGCCAGCAGCGTAGATGGGGGGCGTATCGACGAGCAGTACTTC. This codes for CASSVDGGRIDEQYF.

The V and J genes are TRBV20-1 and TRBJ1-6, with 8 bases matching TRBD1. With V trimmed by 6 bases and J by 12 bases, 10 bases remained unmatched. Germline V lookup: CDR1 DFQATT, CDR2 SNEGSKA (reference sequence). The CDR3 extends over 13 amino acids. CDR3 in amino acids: CSARPDRAGPLHF. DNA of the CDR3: TGCAGTGCACGCCCGGACAGGGCGGGACCCCTCCACTTT.

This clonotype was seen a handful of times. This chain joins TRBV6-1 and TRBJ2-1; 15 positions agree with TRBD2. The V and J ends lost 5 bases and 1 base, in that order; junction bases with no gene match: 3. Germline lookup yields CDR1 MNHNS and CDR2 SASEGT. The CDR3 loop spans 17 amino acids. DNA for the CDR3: TGTGCCAGCAGTCGGACTAGCGGGGGGGTTTCCTACAATGAGCAGTTCTTC. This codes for CASSRTSGGVSYNEQFF.

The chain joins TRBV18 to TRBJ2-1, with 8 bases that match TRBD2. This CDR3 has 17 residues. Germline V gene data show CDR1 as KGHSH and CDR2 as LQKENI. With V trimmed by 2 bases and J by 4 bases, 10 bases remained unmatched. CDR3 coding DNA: TGTGCCAGCTCACCAGTCTCATCTAGCGGGCGTTACAATGAGCAGTTCTTC. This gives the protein CASSPVSSSGRYNEQFF.

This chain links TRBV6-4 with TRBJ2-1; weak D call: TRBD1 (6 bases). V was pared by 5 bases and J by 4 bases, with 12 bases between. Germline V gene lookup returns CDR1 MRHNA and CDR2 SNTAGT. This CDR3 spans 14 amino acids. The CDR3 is CASSYRGYYNEQFF. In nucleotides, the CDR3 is TGTGCCAGCAGTTATAGGGGGTATTACAATGAGCAGTTCTTC.

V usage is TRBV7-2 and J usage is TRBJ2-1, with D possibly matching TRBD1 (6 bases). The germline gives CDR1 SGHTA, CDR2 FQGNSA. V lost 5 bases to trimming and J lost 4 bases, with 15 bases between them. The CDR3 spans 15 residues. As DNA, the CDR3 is TGTGCCAGCAGCCAAGTGGGGACACGGTACAATGAGCAGTTCTTC. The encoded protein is CASSQVGTRYNEQFF.

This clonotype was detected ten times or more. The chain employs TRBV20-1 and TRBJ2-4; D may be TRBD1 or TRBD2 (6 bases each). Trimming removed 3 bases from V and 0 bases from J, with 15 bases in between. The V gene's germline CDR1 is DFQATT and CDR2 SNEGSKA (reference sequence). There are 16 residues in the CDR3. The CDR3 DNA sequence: TGCAGTGCTAGGGGGGGCATAAATCTAGCCAAAAACATTCAGTACTTC. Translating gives CSARGGINLAKNIQYF.

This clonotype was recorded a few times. The CDR3 region is CASSLVRTGGHEQYF. In DNA, the CDR3 is TGTGCCAGCAGCTTAGTTCGGACAGGGGGCCACGAGCAGTACTTC. The genes are TRBV7-2 and TRBJ2-7, with 11 bases matching TRBD1. There are 15 residues in the CDR3. CDR1 and CDR2 (germline): SGHTA, FQGNSA. V gave up 1 base and J gave up 5 bases; unmatched junction bases: 4.

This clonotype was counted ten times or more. CDR3 region: CASSLGIAGPRYF. The DNA of the CDR3 is TGTGCCAGCAGTTTGGGGATAGCGGGGCCACGGTACTTC. The V gene is TRBV27, the J gene TRBJ2-7; 8 bases align to TRBD2. In germline, CDR1 is MNHEY, CDR2 SMNVEV (reference sequence). The CDR3 runs 13 residues. J lost 12 bases, V lost 3 bases, and 10 bases had no gene match.

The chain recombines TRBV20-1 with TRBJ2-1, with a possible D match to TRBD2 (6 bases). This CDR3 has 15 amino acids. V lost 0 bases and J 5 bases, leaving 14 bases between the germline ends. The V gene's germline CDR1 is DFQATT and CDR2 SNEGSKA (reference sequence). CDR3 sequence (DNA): TGCAGTGCTAGAGAGGGAACGGGACTCAACAATGAGCAGTTCTTC. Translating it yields CSAREGTGLNNEQFF.

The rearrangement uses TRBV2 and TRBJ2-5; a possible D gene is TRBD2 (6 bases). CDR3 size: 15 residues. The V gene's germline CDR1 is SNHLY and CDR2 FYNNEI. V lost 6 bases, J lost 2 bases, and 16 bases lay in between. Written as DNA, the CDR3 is TGTGCCAGCAGCACTCAAGGGACTTTTCAAGAGACCCAGTACTTC. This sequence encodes CASSTQGTFQETQYF.

CDR3 sequence reads: CASSLGFNTGELFF. The CDR3 DNA is TGTGCCAGCAGCTTAGGGTTCAACACCGGGGAGCTGTTTTTT. This sequence joins TRBV11-2 and TRBJ2-2, with D uncertain. V gave up 1 base and J gave up 2 bases, with 5 bases separating them. CDR3 length: 14 amino acids. Germline assignment: CDR1 SGHAT and CDR2 FQNNGV.

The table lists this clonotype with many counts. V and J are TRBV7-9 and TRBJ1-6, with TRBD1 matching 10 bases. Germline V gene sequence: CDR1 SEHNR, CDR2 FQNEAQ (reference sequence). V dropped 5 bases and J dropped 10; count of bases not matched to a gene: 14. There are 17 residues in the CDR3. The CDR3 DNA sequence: TGTGCCAGCAGCCCTCCGGGACAGGGGCCTTTAGGATCACCCCTCCACTTT. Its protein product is CASSPPGQGPLGSPLHF.

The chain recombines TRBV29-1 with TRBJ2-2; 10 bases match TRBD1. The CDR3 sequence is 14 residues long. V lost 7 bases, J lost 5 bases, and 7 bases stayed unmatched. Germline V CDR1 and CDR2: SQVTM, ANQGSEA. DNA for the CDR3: TGCAGCGCTAGACAGGGGGCGCAGACCGGGGAGCTGTTTTTT. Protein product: CSARQGAQTGELFF.

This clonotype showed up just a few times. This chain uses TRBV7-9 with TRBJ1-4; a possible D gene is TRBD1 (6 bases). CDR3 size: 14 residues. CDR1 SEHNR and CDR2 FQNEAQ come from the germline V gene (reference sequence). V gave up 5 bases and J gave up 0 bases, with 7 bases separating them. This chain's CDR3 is CASSNRATNEKLFF. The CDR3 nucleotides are TGTGCCAGCAGCAACAGGGCAACTAATGAAAAACTGTTTTTT.

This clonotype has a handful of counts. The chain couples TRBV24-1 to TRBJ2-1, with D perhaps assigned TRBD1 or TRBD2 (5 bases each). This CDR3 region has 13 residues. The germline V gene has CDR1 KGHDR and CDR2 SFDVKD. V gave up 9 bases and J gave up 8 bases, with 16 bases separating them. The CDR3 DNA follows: TGTGCCACCTGGGACCTGGCGAGCGATGAGCAGTTCTTC. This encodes CATWDLASDEQFF.